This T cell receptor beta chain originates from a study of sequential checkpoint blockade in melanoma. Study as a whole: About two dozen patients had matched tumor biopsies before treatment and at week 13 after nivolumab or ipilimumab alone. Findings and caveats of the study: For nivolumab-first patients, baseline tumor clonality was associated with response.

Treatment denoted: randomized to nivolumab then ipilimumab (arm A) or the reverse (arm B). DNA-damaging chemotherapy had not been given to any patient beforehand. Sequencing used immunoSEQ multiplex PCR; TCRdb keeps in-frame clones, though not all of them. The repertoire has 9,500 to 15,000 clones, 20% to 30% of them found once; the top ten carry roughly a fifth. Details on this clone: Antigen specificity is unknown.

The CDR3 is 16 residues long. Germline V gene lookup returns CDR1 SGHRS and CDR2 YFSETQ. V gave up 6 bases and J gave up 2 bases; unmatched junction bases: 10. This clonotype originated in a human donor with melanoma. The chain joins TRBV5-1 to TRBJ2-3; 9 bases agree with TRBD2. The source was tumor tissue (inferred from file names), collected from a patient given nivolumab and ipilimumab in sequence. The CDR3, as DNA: TGCGCCAGCAAGAAGCGGGGGGCGCCCCCCACAGATACGCAGTATTTT. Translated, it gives CASKKRGAPPTDTQYF.